These 25 T cell receptor delta chains share one sample of origin, sequenced in a study of γδ T cells in repeated Plasmodium falciparum infection listed by TCRdb under 2021. Library preparation employed multiplex PCR. TCRdb lists the instrument as Illumina MiSeq. TCRdb reran clone calling on the public reads with CATT; rows sharing one DNA sequence were then combined. The sample table lists some 100,000 delta-chain clones, 1.4% to 1.5% of them with a count of one. The leading ten clones occupy around 8.3% of the sample. Vgamma9/Vdelta2+ and Vdelta2-negative gammadelta T cell populations were flow-sorted from peripheral blood mononuclear cells for bulk TCR repertoire analysis. Sequencing used gamma-delta T cells from blood. Receptors were obtained from a pool of human donors (malaria-infected and uninfected, not separated).

A word on this clone: TCRdb attributes to this sequence the protein of a much larger clone, which differs from the DNA translation at residue 8; a read error is likely, and the protein displayed is translated from the DNA. V is TRDV1 and J is TRDJ1, with 8 bases aligning to TRDD3. Here the J gene was assigned by germline matching of the DNA, as TCRdb has none. The V and J ends lost 3 bases and 3 bases, in that order; junction bases with no gene match: 18. CDR3 length equals 19 residues. CDR1 and CDR2 (germline): TSWWSYY, QGS. The CDR3 sequence is CALGELTPFRGIYADKLIF. The CDR3 nucleotides read TGTGCTCTTGGGGAGCTGACTCCCTTCAGGGGGATATACGCCGATAAACTCATCTTT.

This clone came up many times. Translating this DNA gives a protein that differs at residue 4 from the TCRdb one, which belongs to a much larger clone; a read error is likely, and the protein shown is this translation. The chain combines TRDV2 with TRDJ3; 11 bases fit TRDD3. TCRdb offers no J gene call, so here the DNA was matched to germline to obtain one. Per germline, CDR1 GEAIGNYY and CDR2 EKD. CDR3 length: 20 residues. CDR3 loop: CACGTVRTGGYSWDTRQMFF. The CDR3, as DNA: TGTGCCTGTGGCACCGTGAGGACTGGGGGATACTCCTGGGACACCCGACAGATGTTTTTC.

This clone turned up a few times. This DNA translates differently at residue 6 from the TCRdb protein, which is that of a much larger clone; a read error is likely, and the protein shown is the DNA's own translation. CDR3 sequence: CAAPLAAQLFF. In DNA form, the CDR3 reads TGTGCTGCTCCTTTGGCAGCACAACTCTTCTTT. V and J are TRDV3 and TRDJ2; D not certain. TCRdb supplies no J gene; here it was assigned by aligning the nucleotide sequence to germline. CDR1 is TVYSNPD and CDR2 is GDNSRS in the germline V gene (reference sequence). The CDR3 is made up of 11 amino acids. The full variable domain, its missing parts supplied by reference TRDV3 and TRDJ2, is CDKVTQSSPDQTVASGSEVVLLCTYDTVYSNPDLFWYRIRPDYSFQFVFYGDNSRSEGADFTQGRFSVKHILTQKAFHLVISPVRTEDSATYYCAAPLAAQLFFGKGTQLIVEP.

As regards this clone: A far larger clone is just one base off, so this is likely a read error. This CDR3 is also generated by other DNA sequences in the sample. This chain links TRDV1 with TRDJ1; D unclear. As TCRdb names no J gene, one was assigned here on the basis of a DNA match to germline. The CDR3 runs 19 residues. Deletions cut 4 bases from V and 1 base from J, with 25 bases between. Germline V lookup: CDR1 TSWWSYY, CDR2 QGS. This CDR3 reads CALGASPRSGGALTDKLIF. The CDR3 nucleotides are TGTGCTCTTGGGGCTAGTCCCAGGAGTGGCGGGGCTCTCACCGATAAACTCATCTTT.

Points on this clone: The protein TCRdb gives is from a much larger clone and does not agree with this DNA's translation at residue 10, likely a read error; the protein shown here comes from the DNA. V usage is TRDV1 and J usage is TRDJ1; 7 bases are a match to TRDD3. CDR1 and CDR2 from the germline V gene are TSWWSYY and QGS. Trimming cost V 3 bases and J 0 bases; bases outside gene matches: 10. The CDR3 contains 17 residues. CDR3 amino acids: CALGDVPGGSYTDKLIF. Written as DNA, the CDR3 is TGTGCTCTTGGGGACGTCCCTGGGGGTTCGTACACCGATAAACTCATCTTT.

This clone was counted many times. TCRdb's protein, taken from a much larger clone, differs from this DNA's translation at residue 4, likely owing to a read error; the protein displayed comes from the DNA. The V and J genes are TRDV2 and TRDJ2; D perhaps matches TRDD3 (5 bases). Germline-derived CDR1 and CDR2 are GEAIGNYY and EKD. V lost 5 bases and J 2 bases, leaving 20 bases between the germline ends. This CDR3 region has 17 residues. The CDR3 sequence is CACGVDWRIRLTAQLFF. CDR3 nucleotide sequence: TGTGCCTGTGGCGTCGACTGGAGGATAAGGTTGACAGCACAACTCTTCTTT.

This clone occurred a few times. A read error likely explains this, since a far larger clone differs by one base. This same CDR3 is encoded by further DNA sequences in the sample. The chain employs TRDV1 and TRDJ1; no clear D. CDR3 length: 15 residues. V lost 2 bases and J lost 3, with 13 bases in between. Germline CDR1 is TSWWSYY and CDR2 is QGS. CDR3 nucleotide sequence: TGTGCTCTTGGGGAAGGCCACGCCAGCTCCGATAAACTCATCTTT. The encoded protein is CALGEGHASSDKLIF.

This clone was recorded a few times. The protein recorded in TCRdb matches a much larger clone and deviates from this DNA's translation at residue 4, suggesting a read error; the protein here is obtained by translating the DNA. The chain has TRDV2 and TRDJ3, with TRDD3 matching 8 bases. Germline-derived CDR1 and CDR2 are GEAIGNYY and EKD. This CDR3 has 19 amino acids. DNA of the CDR3: TGTGCCTGTGGCACCTGGGGGAGCAACCACTCCTGGGACACCCGACAGATGTTTTTC. Its protein product is CACGTWGSNHSWDTRQMFF.

Note on this clone: A far larger clone is just one base off, so this is likely a read error. The sample holds other DNA sequences that translate to the same CDR3. The DNA of the CDR3 is TGTGCTCTTGGGGAACCCGGCCTTCCCAGGGGATACCCCTCGTTTTACACCGATAAACTCATCTTT. Its protein is CALGEPGLPRGYPSFYTDKLIF. V is TRDV1 and J is TRDJ1; 8 nucleotides match TRDD3. Since TCRdb gives no J gene, matching the DNA to germline was used here to assign it. This CDR3 region has 22 residues. V lost 1 base to trimming and J lost 0 bases; unmatched junction nucleotides: 22. Germline CDR1 and CDR2: TSWWSYY and QGS.

Note on this clone: The protein TCRdb gives is from a much larger clone and does not agree with this DNA's translation at residue 6, likely a read error; the protein shown here comes from the DNA. V usage is TRDV1 and J usage is TRDJ1, with 9 bases matching TRDD3. The J gene, absent from TCRdb, was called here by matching the DNA to germline. Germline V CDR1 and CDR2: TSWWSYY, QGS. V was clipped by 1 base and J by 4 bases; unmatched bases: 22. The CDR3 length is 21 residues. DNA of the CDR3: TGTGCTCTTGGGGAACCAGTATATACGGACTGGGGGAGGACCCAGAGCGATAAACTCATCTTT. Its translation is CALGEPVYTDWGRTQSDKLIF.

Points on this clone: The protein held in TCRdb is that of a much larger clone and does not match this DNA's translation at residue 7, likely because of a read error; the protein shown is translated from the DNA. This sequence joins TRDV2 and TRDJ1, with no clear D. TCRdb leaves out the J gene; it was filled in here by matching the DNA to germline. The CDR3 covers 15 residues. Trimming pared 0 bases from V and 0 bases from J, leaving 10 bases between. CDR1 and CDR2 (germline): GEAIGNYY, EKD. This chain's CDR3 is CACDTVLTYTDKLIF. In nucleotides, the CDR3 is TGTGCCTGTGACACCGTCTTGACCTACACCGATAAACTCATCTTT.

About this clone: A read error likely explains this, since a far larger clone differs by one base. This sample includes further DNA sequences coding for the same CDR3. This CDR3 is CALGGHLPAVDKLIF. For the CDR3, the DNA is TGTGCTCTTGGGGGTCACCTTCCCGCAGTCGATAAACTCATCTTC. The V and J genes are TRDV1 and TRDJ1; TRDD2 is a possible D gene (6 bases). The CDR3 has 15 amino acids. From germline, CDR1 is TSWWSYY and CDR2 QGS.

This clone was seen more than once but under ten times. TCRdb pairs this DNA with a much larger clone's protein that differs at residue 17, likely a read error; the protein shown was translated from the DNA. V gene TRDV2 combines with J gene TRDJ1; 12 nucleotides align to TRDD3. This CDR3 comprises 19 residues. Per the germline V gene, CDR1 is GEAIGNYY and CDR2 is EKD. CDR3 residues: CACDTGLGDTLAGTDKHIF. CDR3 sequence (DNA): TGTGCCTGTGACACCGGACTGGGGGATACCCTAGCGGGCACCGATAAACACATCTTT.

This clone was detected only a few times. TCRdb has a much larger clone's protein, which differs at residue 4 from the translation of this DNA, likely because of a read error; what is shown is the protein translated from the DNA. As DNA, the CDR3 is TGTGCCTGTAAGCCTCTATTGACCGATAAACTCATCTTT. It is translated as CACKPLLTDKLIF. V gene TRDV2 combines with J gene TRDJ1, with D unresolved. TCRdb records no J gene; here it was assigned by comparing the DNA to germline. CDR1 and CDR2 from the germline V gene are GEAIGNYY and EKD. Trimming took off 6 bases at V and 2 bases at J, with 12 bases between the two ends. This CDR3 spans 13 amino acids.

This clone is medium-sized by share. This sample includes further DNA sequences coding for the same CDR3. This chain uses TRDV1 with TRDJ1, with D possibly matching TRDD3 (5 bases). The CDR3 consists of 14 residues. V was cut by 3 bases and J by 4 bases, with 12 bases left in between. Germline CDR1 is TSWWSYY and CDR2 is QGS. The CDR3 nucleotides read TGTGCTCTTGGGGAGGATAGAGGGGACGATAAACTCATCTTT. Translation gives CALGEDRGDDKLIF.

This clone was detected only a few times. The likely explanation is a read error, given a far larger clone one base away. Other nucleotide sequences in the sample specify the same CDR3. The chain couples TRDV2 to TRDJ1, with 10 bases that match TRDD3. The J gene, absent from TCRdb, was called here by matching the DNA to germline. In germline, CDR1 is GEAIGNYY, CDR2 EKD. J gave up 5 bases and V 3 bases, and 23 bases lay outside the gene matches. CDR3 length: 20 residues. CDR3 sequence reads: CACDPISGGGIRELADKLIF. The CDR3 DNA sequence: TGTGCCTGTGACCCAATCAGCGGCGGGGGGATACGCGAATTGGCTGATAAACTCATCTTT.

This clone was detected only a few times. A read error is likely here: a far larger clone is one base away. The same CDR3 is also encoded by other DNA sequences in this sample. V usage is TRDV2 and J usage is TRDJ3; 11 bases line up with TRDD3. No J gene is reported in TCRdb; it was inferred here by comparing the DNA with germline. The CDR3 is 21 amino acids. Germline values: CDR1 GEAIGNYY, CDR2 EKD. The CDR3 region has the DNA TGTGCCTGTGACACCCGGCGCACTGGGGGATATGGCGCCTGGGACACCCGGCAGATGTTTTTC. Translating gives CACDTRRTGGYGAWDTRQMFF.

The table lists this clone with a few counts. A single base is all that separates this from a far larger clone, so a read error is likely. The identical CDR3 is also encoded by other nucleotide sequences in the sample. The J gene has no call, while the V gene is TRDV3; TRDD3 was called by the table and not checked on the DNA. The germline gives CDR1 TVYSNPD, CDR2 GDNSRS (reference sequence). The CDR3 contains 15 residues. The CDR3 DNA follows: TGTGCCTTTGCCGTACTGGGGGACCTCACCGATAAGCTCATCTTT. Translation gives CAFAVLGDLTDKLIF.

Comment on this clone: TCRdb's entry gives the protein of a much larger clone, which mismatches this DNA's translation at residue 14, likely from a read error; the protein reported here is translated from the DNA. The chain couples TRDV1 to TRDJ1, with 9 bases aligning to TRDD3. Germline CDR1 and CDR2: TSWWSYY and QGS. The CDR3 is 19 amino acids. V gave up 0 bases and J gave up 3 bases; unmatched junction bases: 14. The CDR3 is CALGELVSVVLGDSDKLIF. In DNA, the CDR3 is TGTGCTCTTGGGGAACTAGTATCCGTTGTACTGGGGGACTCCGATAAACTCATCTTT.

In its sample, this clone was seen a few times. A far larger clone is one nucleotide away, so this likely arose from a read error. Other nucleotide sequences in the sample specify the same CDR3. J is TRDJ1 and V is TRDV1, with 8 nucleotides matching TRDD3. The CDR3 consists of 22 residues. CDR1 and CDR2 from the germline V gene are TSWWSYY and QGS. V was clipped by 3 bases and J by 8 bases; unmatched bases: 32. DNA for the CDR3: TGTGCTCTTGGGGAGCGTGGTACTGGGGGGTATGGGTCGAATGGTTGTCCGATGAAACTCATCTTT. It translates to CALGERGTGGYGSNGCPMKLIF.

In the case of this clone: This DNA translates differently at residue 19 from the TCRdb protein, which is that of a much larger clone; a read error is likely, and the protein shown is the DNA's own translation. No call exists for the J gene, whereas the V gene is TRDV1; the table names TRDD3, a call not compared with the DNA. The germline gives CDR1 TSWWSYY, CDR2 QGS. The CDR3 is 21 amino acids. In DNA form, the CDR3 reads TGTGCTCTTGGGGACCCCCCTAGAGGGCTGGGGGATACGATGCGCACCGATAAACCCATCTTT. Amino acids: CALGDPPRGLGDTMRTDKPIF.

This clone was observed a few times. This DNA's translation differs at residue 8 from TCRdb's protein, which comes from a much larger clone; a read error is likely, and the protein shown is translated from the DNA. The V and J genes are TRDV1 and TRDJ1; 11 bases map to TRDD3. TCRdb carries no J gene annotation; the J gene was assigned here by matching the DNA with germline. Germline-derived CDR1 and CDR2 are TSWWSYY and QGS. V dropped 1 base and J dropped 5; count of bases not matched to a gene: 27. This CDR3 is built from 23 residues. Here the CDR3 reads CALGEPGLLSNLLGDIKTDKLIF. The DNA of the CDR3 is TGTGCTCTTGGGGAACCTGGCCTCCTTTCAAACCTACTGGGGGATATAAAAACGGATAAACTCATCTTT.

A remark on this clone: A far larger clone is one base from this, pointing to a likely read error. The J segment was not called; the V segment is TRDV1; the D call in the table, TRDD3, was not verified against the DNA. The germline gives CDR1 TSWWSYY, CDR2 QGS. This CDR3 region has 16 residues. CDR3 in amino acids: CALGELGDKRADKLIF. For the CDR3, the DNA is TGTGCTCTTGGGGAACTGGGGGATAAAAGGGCCGATAAACTCATCTTC.

Notes on this clone: The mismatch at residue 17 between this DNA's translation and the TCRdb protein of a much larger clone likely reflects a read error; the protein shown is translated from the DNA. The chain uses TRDV1 and TRDJ1; 12 bases align to TRDD3. The CDR3 is 18 amino acids. From germline, CDR1 is TSWWSYY and CDR2 QGS. CDR3 region: CALGEAFSYWGIHDKLTF. CDR3 sequence (DNA): TGTGCTCTTGGGGAAGCCTTTTCCTACTGGGGGATACACGATAAACTCACCTTT.

J gene calling gave no result, while the V gene is TRDV1. The germline V gene has CDR1 TSWWSYY and CDR2 QGS. This CDR3 has 14 residues. This chain's CDR3 is CALGELLSLTAQFF. DNA for the CDR3: TGTGCTCTTGGGGAACTTTTATCTTTGACAGCACAATTCTTC.